The present entry profiles one T cell receptor beta chain with its context. What antigen it recognizes has not been identified. The source of the sample is a study of monozygotic twins with inflammatory bowel disease (dated by TCRdb to between 2018 and 2021). Turning to the overall study: A total of about 28 monozygotic twin pairs were included in the full study, comprising nine German pairs (four IBD-concordant, five IBD-discordant) and 19 IBD-discordant Danish pairs. Each individual had, on average, about 151 000 unique TCRalpha sequences and 181 000 unique TCRbeta sequences available for analysis. The search for disease-associated traits relied mainly on comparing IBD patients with their genetically identical healthy co-twins within discordant pairs. What the study reported, not specific to this receptor: No difference in repertoire similarity was observed between concordant and discordant twins, possibly owing to limited statistical power. The results gave no support for a single strong signal or clonotype linked to IBD. The analysis was unable to tell different T cell subtypes apart. IBD patients had lower TCRbeta repertoire diversity, measured by the inverse Simpson index, than their healthy co-twins. Because patients were on differing immunosuppressive treatments, the repertoires may have picked up extra background noise and inter-individual variability. IBD patients shared fewer clonotypes with other individuals than healthy twins did, most markedly in patients showing signs of disease activity.

Inclusive of the bounding cysteine and phenylalanine, the CDR3 is 13 residues long. A DNA sequence was not provided. CDR1 and CDR2 are read off the germline V gene (reference sequence) as MNHNY and SVGAGI. A roughly 2.4 ml peripheral blood sample was drawn into PAXgene tubes per donor and stored at -80°C. Total RNA was isolated from whole blood with the PAXgene blood miRNA kit on an automated QIAcube, without T cell sorting. Peripheral blood from monozygotic twin pairs, either concordant or discordant for inflammatory bowel disease, underwent deep TCRalpha and TCRbeta repertoire profiling that used unique molecular barcoding. For every twin pair, smoking habits were documented, and each individual was categorised as a current, former or never smoker. Receptor amplification or capture employed 5' RACE. Each TCR library was prepared from 3,000 to 4,000 ng of total RNA. For each sample, cDNA synthesis was carried out in eight separate reactions using SMARTScribe reverse transcriptase. During cDNA synthesis, unique molecular identifiers containing a 6-nucleotide sample barcode were introduced by template switching. TCRalpha and TCRbeta cDNA was amplified in two nested PCRs of approximately 17 and 9 cycles, and bead purification was carried out after each PCR. Before amplification, the cDNA was treated with uracil DNA-glycosylase and purified using the QIAquick PCR purification kit. The second PCR was the step at which Illumina TruSeq-compatible adapters and sample-specific barcodes were added. Library quality and concentration were checked on TapeStation and Qubit, and libraries were pooled at roughly 5 ng each. Sequencing of the pooled libraries was done on an Illumina HiSeq2500 single-index Rapid Run using custom sequencing primers and 2 x 100 bp reads. Processing in the source paper ran as follows. MiGEC version 1.2.6 was used for UMI-based consensus assembly to correct PCR and sequencing errors. V(D)J alignment, clonotype assembly and CDR3 extraction were performed with MiXCR version 2.1.1. Normalisation of gene usage, clonotype sharing and MAIT/NKT TCR abundance was achieved by analysing the top 1000, 10 000 and 20 000 clonotypes per sample. After downsampling to 27 000 UMIs, diversity was calculated as the inverse Simpson index using the vegan R package. Paired Mann-Whitney U tests on discordant twin pairs were used, with Benjamini-Hochberg multiple-testing correction. The reads went through TCRdb reprocessing, and each CDR3 protein sequence gets one entry with no DNA. These V and J calls originate from TCRdb's pipeline instead of the authors' own analysis. The sample table records around 370,000 distinct CDR3 sequences. About 2.5% of the sample belongs to the ten largest clones.

The chain is encoded by TRBV6-6 joined to TRBJ2-3; lacking DNA, the TRBD1 call made by TCRdb goes unchecked. This clonotype was sampled from a human donor with ulcerative colitis or Crohn's disease, or a healthy co-twin of an affected twin (not recorded which). The specimen was blood. The CDR3 reads CASRGGGLDTQYF.